These 20 T cell receptor beta chains originate from one sample sequenced in a study of OX40 agonist ivuxolimab in advanced cancers. The protocol was immunoSEQ multiplex PCR, while the TCRdb copy is restricted to in-frame clones and leaves out a portion. The sample lists roughly 56,000 clones; 70% to 85% were seen once. This material consisted of CD4+ or CD8+ T cells sorted from blood, taken in a trial of the OX40 agonist ivuxolimab. The receptors were sampled from an adult with an advanced solid tumor such as melanoma, head and neck, liver or kidney cancer.

CDR3 residues: CASSLSLLNTEAFF. The DNA of the CDR3 is TGTGCCAGCAGCTTAAGTTTATTGAACACTGAAGCTTTCTTT. The V gene is TRBV5-6, the J gene TRBJ1-1; D unclear. V was cut by 2 bases and J by 0 bases, with 8 bases left in between. Germline loops: CDR1 SGHDT, CDR2 YYEEEE. This CDR3 contains 14 residues.

The chain carries TRBV27 and TRBJ1-4; perhaps TRBD1 as D (6 bases). Trimming cost V 8 bases and J 9 bases, with 19 bases left between them. This CDR3 has 14 amino acids. Germline CDR1 reads MNHEY; CDR2 reads SMNVEV (reference sequence). CDR3 DNA: TGTGCCAGCGGAGTAACAGGGTCGAGGAAAAAACTGTTTTTT. As protein: CASGVTGSRKKLFF.

V and J are TRBV2 and TRBJ1-2; D remains ambiguous. Germline V lookup: CDR1 SNHLY, CDR2 FYNNEI. The CDR3 covers 14 residues. V lost 6 bases to trimming and J lost 8 bases, with 19 bases between them. In DNA form, the CDR3 reads TGTGCCAGCAGCGGAGATACAAGGGTGAAGGGCTACACCTTC. Residues: CASSGDTRVKGYTF.

J is TRBJ2-1 and V is TRBV30, with D possibly TRBD1 on 6 matching bases. The CDR3 contains 16 residues. CDR1 is GTSNPN, CDR2 SVGIG, per germline (reference sequence). Trimming shortened V by 2 bases and J by 6 bases, and 20 bases separated the two germline ends. The CDR3 DNA is TGTGCCTGGAGTACCGGACAGCCCATCTTAGGCAATGAGCAGTTCTTC. Amino acids: CAWSTGQPILGNEQFF.

The table lists this clone with a count of one. The chain is built from TRBV18 and TRBJ2-5, with D unclear. The V and J ends lost 0 bases and 1 base respectively, with 6 bases between them. CDR3 length equals 14 residues. Germline CDR1 is KGHSH and CDR2 is LQKENI. The CDR3 DNA is TGTGCCAGCTCACCACCCCTTATCCAAGAGACCCAGTACTTC. It codes for CASSPPLIQETQYF.

The chain combines TRBV7-3 with TRBJ2-1, with D possibly TRBD1 on 5 matching bases. In germline, CDR1 is SGHTA, CDR2 FQGTGA. The CDR3 has 19 amino acids. The V and J ends lost 2 bases and 0 bases respectively, with 20 bases between them. CDR3 DNA sequence: TGTGCCAGCAGCTTACTTAATAACAGGCCTAAACCCTCCTACAATGAGCAGTTCTTC. This encodes CASSLLNNRPKPSYNEQFF.

The sample holds a few counts of this clone. The chain is built from TRBV5-5 and TRBJ1-5, with unresolved D. This CDR3 has 13 residues. Trimming pared 4 bases from V and 0 bases from J, leaving 5 bases between. Germline assignment: CDR1 SGHKS and CDR2 YYEKEE (reference sequence). This CDR3 is CASSPYSNQPQHF. The CDR3 DNA follows: TGTGCCAGCAGCCCCTATAGCAATCAGCCCCAGCATTTT.

V gene TRBV6-1 combines with J gene TRBJ2-7; TRBD2 is a possible D gene (5 bases). Trimming left V 6 bases short and J 2 bases short, with 17 bases between. This CDR3 spans 15 amino acids. Germline CDR1 reads MNHNS; CDR2 reads SASEGT. CDR3 coding DNA: TGTGCCAGCAGCACAGCGGTGAGAGGAACCTACGAGCAGTACTTC. Its protein is CASSTAVRGTYEQYF.

The genes are TRBV5-5 and TRBJ2-7, with D uncertain. Trimming removed 4 bases from V and 3 bases from J, with 8 bases in between. CDR1 is SGHKS and CDR2 is YYEKEE in the germline V gene (reference sequence). The CDR3 loop spans 12 amino acids. The CDR3 DNA sequence: TGTGCCAGCAGCCAGTGGGGCTACGAGCAGTACTTC. This codes for CASSQWGYEQYF.

A few counts support this clone. This sequence joins TRBV4-3 and TRBJ1-2; D gene unclear. V was trimmed by 0 bases and J by 3 bases, leaving 11 bases between them. Germline loops: CDR1 LGHNA, CDR2 YSLEER. The CDR3 runs to 15 residues. The CDR3 protein is CASSQEVVRDYGYTF. The CDR3 coding sequence is TGCGCCAGCAGCCAAGAAGTTGTCAGAGACTATGGCTACACCTTC.

The V gene is TRBV10-3, the J gene TRBJ1-2; no firm D call. Trimming took off 6 bases at V and 5 bases at J, with 13 bases between the two ends. The CDR3 has 13 amino acids. Germline CDR1 ENHRY, CDR2 SYGVKD. This chain's CDR3 is CAIRRPDTYGYTF. The CDR3 nucleotides read TGTGCCATCAGGCGGCCCGACACATATGGCTACACCTTC.

The rearrangement links TRBV2 to TRBJ2-2; no clear D gene. The CDR3 runs 15 residues. Trimming pared 4 bases from V and 5 bases from J, leaving 14 bases between. Per the germline V gene, CDR1 is SNHLY and CDR2 is FYNNEI. Here the CDR3 reads CASSALSGLTGELFF. The CDR3 coding sequence is TGTGCCAGCAGTGCGTTGTCCGGGCTAACCGGGGAGCTGTTTTTT.

This chain connects TRBV7-9 to TRBJ2-1, with 8 bases aligning to TRBD2. Germline loops: CDR1 SEHNR, CDR2 FQNEAQ (reference sequence). The V and J ends lost 3 bases and 10 bases, in that order; junction bases with no gene match: 5. This CDR3 is 13 amino acids long. In DNA form, the CDR3 reads TGTGCCAGCAGCTTCCAAGCGGGAGCCGAGCAGTTCTTC. It translates to CASSFQAGAEQFF.

This clone has just a few counts. The chain links TRBV6-1 to TRBJ1-5; D not resolved. V was clipped by 1 base and J by 7 bases, with 11 bases between them. Germline V gene lookup returns CDR1 MNHNS and CDR2 SASEGT. CDR3 length equals 14 residues. The CDR3 nucleotides read TGTGCCAGCAGTGAAGTGGGCGGTATCCAGCCCCAGCATTTT. Translation: CASSEVGGIQPQHF.

The rearrangement uses TRBV15 and TRBJ1-4; D gene unclear. Trimming shortened V by 0 bases and J by 10 bases, and 12 bases separated the two germline ends. CDR1 is LNHNV and CDR2 is YYDKDF in the germline V gene (reference sequence). The CDR3 totals 14 residues. CDR3 nucleotide sequence: TGTGCCACCAGCAGAGATCTGGGAGGTCGAAAACTGTTTTTT. Its translation is CATSRDLGGRKLFF.

In this sample, this clone turned up once. The rearrangement joins TRBV7-2 to TRBJ1-1, with TRBD1 matching 7 bases. The CDR3 contains 14 residues. CDR1 is SGHTA and CDR2 is FQGNSA in the germline V gene. V dropped 2 bases and J dropped 2; count of bases not matched to a gene: 2. The CDR3: CASSLRGLNTEAFF. CDR3 DNA: TGTGCCAGCAGCTTAAGGGGGCTTAACACTGAAGCTTTCTTT.

The chain carries TRBV7-9 and TRBJ2-5; D may be TRBD1 (6 bases). Germline V CDR1 and CDR2: SEHNR, FQNEAQ (reference sequence). CDR3 length: 14 residues. With 1 base removed from V and 2 bases from J, the gap between germline ends came to 8 bases. CDR3 nucleotides: TGTGCCAGCAGCTTAGGGGACACTCAAGAGACCCAGTACTTC. It encodes CASSLGDTQETQYF.

This clone was detected a few times. V usage is TRBV6-6 and J usage is TRBJ2-6; D remains ambiguous. The CDR3 is 14 amino acids. Germline V gene lookup returns CDR1 MNHNY and CDR2 SVGAGI (reference sequence). The V end lost 2 bases, the J end lost 4 bases, and 6 bases lay between the germline ends. The CDR3 sequence is CASSYRAGANVLTF. CDR3 bases: TGTGCCAGCAGTTACAGAGCCGGGGCCAACGTCCTGACTTTC.

The chain carries TRBV19 and TRBJ1-5, with 11 bases identical to TRBD1. Germline V lookup: CDR1 LNHDA, CDR2 SQIVND (reference sequence). With V trimmed by 3 bases and J by 4 bases, 11 bases remained unmatched. CDR3 size: 18 residues. CDR3 nucleotides: TGTGCCAGTAGTATGGGAGGGACAGGGGGAAATAGTAATCAGCCCCAGCATTTT. Protein: CASSMGGTGGNSNQPQHF.

V and J are TRBV6-5 and TRBJ1-2; weak D call: TRBD1 (5 bases). Germline loops: CDR1 MNHEY, CDR2 SVGAGI. This CDR3 has 12 residues. The V gene lost 8 bases and the J gene lost 14 bases, with 21 bases spanning the gap. The CDR3 here is CASGTAQSHGTF. The CDR3 nucleotides read TGTGCCAGCGGGACCGCACAGTCACATGGAACCTTC.